Presented here are 21 T cell receptor beta chains from one specimen sequenced in a study of type 1 regulatory T cells. TCRdb processed the reads anew with MiXCR; each CDR3 protein has one entry. This table holds approximately 23,000 distinct CDR3 sequences, approximately 77% found once. No antigens are known for them. The sample was cultured T cells, either the whole culture or a sorted T cell fraction (not recorded which). The subset here: Tr1-enriched cell product generated in vitro against host alloantigens. All receptors come from a human donor in good health.

This clonotype was picked up a small number of times. The rearrangement joins TRBV18 to TRBJ2-5; D is possibly TRBD2 (6 bases). CDR3 size: 14 residues. Germline V gene lookup returns CDR1 KGHSH and CDR2 LQKENI. V was shortened by 3 bases and J by 5 bases, with 13 bases between the two germline ends. The CDR3 DNA reads TGTGCCAGCTCACCCTGGGGCGGGGTGGAGACCCAGTACTTC. It codes for CASSPWGGVETQYF.

This clonotype has just one count. V usage is TRBV3-1 and J usage is TRBJ2-7; tentatively, D is TRBD1 (5 bases). Trimming stripped 2 bases from V and 7 bases from J, with 9 bases between. Germline CDR1 reads LGHDT; CDR2 reads YNNKEL (reference sequence). The CDR3 has 12 amino acids. CDR3 bases: TGTGCCAGCAGCCAACCCCCAGGGGAGCAGTACTTC. Its translation: CASSQPPGEQYF.

This clonotype was counted between two and nine times. The chain links TRBV24-1 to TRBJ2-5; 9 positions agree with TRBD2. The CDR3 has 14 residues. Losses at the gene ends were 9 bases for V and 5 bases for J; bases not matched to a gene: 9. Germline V gene data show CDR1 as KGHDR and CDR2 as SFDVKD. The CDR3 spells CATFYIAGDETQYF. CDR3 nucleotide sequence: TGTGCCACCTTCTATATAGCGGGGGATGAGACCCAGTACTTC.

The genes are TRBV18 and TRBJ1-1, with unresolved D. Germline V lookup: CDR1 KGHSH, CDR2 LQKENI. The CDR3 spans 12 residues. V lost 3 bases to trimming and J lost 8 bases, with 10 bases between them. CDR3 residues: CASSPDRSEAFF. The CDR3 region has the DNA TGTGCCAGCTCACCTGACCGTTCGGAAGCTTTCTTT.

With regard to this clonotype: A read error may account for a junction end that differs from germline. The chain couples TRBV7-9 to TRBJ2-5; 12 bases line up with TRBD2. The germline CDR1 and CDR2 sequences are SEHNR and FQNEAQ (reference sequence). The CDR3 covers 14 residues. CDR3 in amino acids: CASLDSTSGGPSNF. CDR3 coding DNA: TGTGCCAGCCTTGATTCGACTAGCGGGGGCCCCAGTAACTTC.

The chain employs TRBV12-3 or TRBV12-4 and TRBJ2-3; 8 bases match TRBD2. CDR3 length: 15 amino acids. Unmatched junction bases numbered 10, after V lost 8 bases and J lost 3 bases. CDR3 region: CASCPGTRVTDTQYF. The DNA of the CDR3 is TGTGCCAGCTGCCCCGGGACTAGGGTTACAGATACGCAGTATTTT.

This chain connects TRBV18 to TRBJ1-1; 7 nucleotides line up with TRBD1. Trimming cost V 1 base and J 8 bases; bases outside gene matches: 7. Germline values: CDR1 KGHSH, CDR2 LQKENI. The CDR3 totals 14 residues. The DNA for the CDR3 is TGTGCCAGCTCACCACTCGAAGGGGGCCCAGAAGCTTTCTTT. Amino acid sequence: CASSPLEGGPEAFF.

About this clonotype itself: Its ends do not fully match the called genes, so a read error is possible. The chain has TRBV27 and TRBJ2-3; tentatively, D is TRBD2 (6 bases). The CDR3 is 14 residues long. Per the germline V gene, CDR1 is MNHEY and CDR2 is SMNVEV (reference sequence). In nucleotides, the CDR3 is TGTGCCAGCAGTTTTTTAGCGGACACAAATACGCAGTATTTT. Translation: CASSFLADTNTQYF.

The chain joins TRBV12-3 or TRBV12-4 to TRBJ2-4; 12 positions match TRBD2. The J segment lost 8 bases and the V segment lost 1 base, leaving 9 bases of the junction unmatched. The CDR3 sequence is 17 residues long. The CDR3 DNA is TGTGCCAGCAGTTTAGAGCTAGCGGGGGGGCCAGGAGACATTCAGTACTTC. It specifies CASSLELAGGPGDIQYF.

The chain combines TRBV5-6 with TRBJ2-7; 10 nucleotides agree with TRBD1. After removal of 4 bases from V and 4 bases from J, the junction contained 5 bases not matched to a gene. Germline CDR1 and CDR2: SGHDT and YYEEEE. CDR3 size: 14 residues. CDR3 sequence (DNA): TGTGCCAGCAGCGCCGGGACAGGGGCATACGAGCAGTACTTC. Its translation is CASSAGTGAYEQYF.

V and J are TRBV19 and TRBJ2-1; TRBD2 matches at 15 bases. V lost 7 bases, J lost 4 bases, and 8 bases stayed unmatched. Germline CDR1 and CDR2: LNHDA and SQIVND (reference sequence). The CDR3 length is 17 residues. The CDR3 here is CASIRTSGGGPYNEQFF. The CDR3 DNA is TGTGCCAGTATCCGGACTAGCGGGGGGGGCCCTTACAATGAGCAGTTCTTC.

V gene TRBV7-6 combines with J gene TRBJ2-7; D gene uncertain. This CDR3 has 12 residues. V was clipped by 1 base and J by 7 bases, with 8 bases between them. Per germline, CDR1 SGHVS and CDR2 FNYEAQ. CDR3 sequence: CASSLEPGEQYF. The CDR3 coding sequence is TGTGCCAGCAGCTTAGAGCCAGGAGAGCAGTACTTC. The full variable domain, in which reference TRBV7-6 and TRBJ2-7 provide the parts outside the CDR3, is GAGVSQSPRYKVTKRGQDVALRCDPISGHVSLYWYRQALGQGPEFLTYFNYEAQQDKSGLPNDRFSAERPEGSISTLTIQRTEQRDSAMYRCASSLEPGEQYFGPGTRLTVT.

The chain couples TRBV6-5 to TRBJ1-1; maybe TRBD1 (6 bases). The CDR3 contains 11 residues. Germline V gene lookup returns CDR1 MNHEY and CDR2 SVGAGI. Trimming cost V 6 bases and J 4 bases, with 6 bases left between them. As DNA, the CDR3 is TGTGCCAGCAGACAGGGCACTGAAGCTTTCTTT. It codes for CASRQGTEAFF.

Only a few counts were recorded for this clonotype. The chain joins TRBV10-3 to TRBJ1-3, with D possibly matching TRBD1 (5 bases). The germline gives CDR1 ENHRY, CDR2 SYGVKD. V was shortened by 11 bases and J by 0 bases, with 14 bases between the two germline ends. CDR3 length: 14 amino acids. The CDR3 reads CAVGGPSSGNTIYF. The CDR3 DNA reads TGTGCCGTGGGGGGTCCGAGCTCTGGAAACACCATATATTTT.

The chain links TRBV20-1 to TRBJ1-6, with D possibly matching TRBD1 (5 bases). This CDR3 has 16 residues. V was shortened by 3 bases and J by 0 bases, with 12 bases between the two germline ends. Germline CDR1 reads DFQATT; CDR2 reads SNEGSKA (reference sequence). CDR3 bases: TGCAGTGCTAGCCCAGGGAGAGGCTCCTATAATTCACCCCTCCACTTT. It yields the protein CSASPGRGSYNSPLHF.

The chain has TRBV7-9 and TRBJ2-3; the match to TRBD2 covers 8 bases. Germline assignment: CDR1 SEHNR and CDR2 FQNEAQ (reference sequence). This CDR3 contains 17 residues. Trimming took 5 bases from V and 4 from J; bases not matched to a gene: 14. The CDR3 DNA is TGTGCCAGCAGCAGCCGCCTTAGCGGGGTAGGCGCAGATACGCAGTATTTT. Its translation is CASSSRLSGVGADTQYF.

This chain links TRBV19 with TRBJ1-2, with a weak D call TRBD1 (5 bases). CDR1 LNHDA and CDR2 SQIVND come from the germline V gene (reference sequence). V lost 6 bases, J lost 1 base, and 18 bases lay in between. This CDR3 has 16 amino acids. In nucleotides, the CDR3 is TGTGCCAGTAGGACCGACCGGGACGGGCGTAACTATGGCTACACCTTC. This encodes CASRTDRDGRNYGYTF.

The chain has TRBV3-1 and TRBJ2-1, with D perhaps TRBD2 (5 bases). The V and J ends lost 2 bases and 1 base respectively, with 6 bases between them. Per germline, CDR1 LGHDT and CDR2 YNNKEL (reference sequence). The CDR3 runs to 14 residues. CDR3 in amino acids: CASSQTGSYNEQFF. For the CDR3, the DNA is TGTGCCAGCAGCCAAACGGGGTCCTACAATGAGCAGTTCTTC.

This clonotype was seen just once. The rearrangement joins TRBV12-3 or TRBV12-4 to TRBJ1-2; 8 nucleotides align to TRBD1. This CDR3 region has 17 residues. The V and J ends lost 4 bases and 4 bases, in that order; junction bases with no gene match: 14. In nucleotides, the CDR3 is TGTGCCAGCAGTTCACCGAAAGGACAGGGAAGGTTCTATGGCTACACCTTC. This translates into CASSSPKGQGRFYGYTF.

J is TRBJ2-3 and V is TRBV6-1; TRBD2 might be the D (5 bases). V was cut by 3 bases and J by 1 base, with 8 bases left in between. Per the germline V gene, CDR1 is MNHNS and CDR2 is SASEGT. This CDR3 comprises 14 residues. The CDR3 region is CASSDWGGTDTQYF. The DNA of the CDR3 is TGTGCCAGCAGTGATTGGGGAGGCACAGATACGCAGTATTTT.

The CDR3 region has the DNA TGCAGTGCTAGGGGGGACAGGGGCGGCCTCGAGCAGTACTTC. Encoded protein: CSARGDRGGLEQYF. J is TRBJ2-7 and V is TRBV20-1; 10 nucleotides match TRBD1. This CDR3 comprises 14 residues. CDR1 and CDR2 from the germline V gene are DFQATT and SNEGSKA (reference sequence). The trim removed 3 bases at V and 6 bases at J, leaving 8 bases unmatched.